The next 23 T cell receptor beta chains were all read from a single sample in a study of blood T cell repertoires in COVID-19. Libraries were prepared by immunoSEQ multiplex PCR; TCRdb keeps only in-frame clonotypes and omits some of them. The sample carries around 49,000 clones, 65% to 90% recorded once. The sequencing sample was made of peripheral blood. Receptors originate from a woman aged 60-75 years with acute or convalescent COVID-19.

The V call is TRBV11-2, the J call TRBJ2-2, with TRBD2 matching 8 bases. The germline CDR1 and CDR2 sequences are SGHAT and FQNNGV. The J segment lost 7 bases and the V segment lost 8 bases, leaving 15 bases of the junction unmatched. The CDR3 extends over 16 amino acids. The CDR3 region is CASAGSGGRLSGELFF. CDR3 bases: TGTGCCAGCGCGGGATCTGGCGGGAGGTTAAGCGGGGAGCTGTTTTTT.

V usage is TRBV29-1 and J usage is TRBJ1-2; perhaps TRBD1 as D (5 bases). From germline, CDR1 is SQVTM and CDR2 ANQGSEA. The V gene lost 3 bases and the J gene lost 7 bases, with 12 bases spanning the gap. The CDR3 has 12 residues. The CDR3 spells CSVEGLSGGYTF. The DNA of the CDR3 is TGCAGCGTTGAGGGACTGTCCGGTGGCTACACCTTC. The variable domain in full, with the rest retrieved from reference TRBV29-1 and TRBJ1-2, is SAVISQKPSRDICQRGTSLTIQCQVDSQVTMMFWYRQQPGQSLTLIATANQGSEATYESGFVIDKFPISRPNLTFSTLTVSNMSPEDSSIYLCSVEGLSGGYTFGSGTRLTVV.

The chain recombines TRBV18 with TRBJ1-1, with D tentatively TRBD1 (6 bases). CDR3 length: 14 amino acids. Per the germline V gene, CDR1 is KGHSH and CDR2 is LQKENI. V was trimmed by 4 bases and J by 4 bases, leaving 13 bases between them. The CDR3 loop is CASSQQGSGTEAFF. CDR3 nucleotide sequence: TGTGCCAGCTCACAACAGGGTTCCGGCACTGAAGCTTTCTTT.

The gene calls are TRBV7-2 and TRBJ2-5; 8 nucleotides match TRBD2. The V and J ends lost 5 bases and 2 bases, in that order; junction bases with no gene match: 10. This CDR3 is built from 16 residues. Germline V CDR1 and CDR2: SGHTA, FQGNSA. As DNA, the CDR3 is TGTGCCAGCAGCCCGACGAGACTAGCGAAGCAAGAGACCCAGTACTTC. Residues: CASSPTRLAKQETQYF.

V gene TRBV14 combines with J gene TRBJ2-1; no firm D call. The CDR3 contains 16 residues. Trimming removed 0 bases at V and 5 bases at J, with 14 bases between. The germline CDR1 and CDR2 sequences are SGHDN and FVKESK. CDR3 DNA: TGTGCCAGCAGCCAAGACTCCTCGAAAGCTAACAATGAGCAGTTCTTC. Amino acid sequence: CASSQDSSKANNEQFF. Full variable domain (rest looked up from reference TRBV14 and TRBJ2-1): EAGVTQFPSHSVIEKGQTVTLRCDPISGHDNLYWYRRVMGKEIKFLLHFVKESKQDESGMPNNRFLAERTGGTYSTLKVQPAELEDSGVYFCASSQDSSKANNEQFFGPGTRLTVL.

The rearrangement uses TRBV23-1 and TRBJ1-1, with TRBD1 as a possible D gene (5 bases). TRBV23-1 is labeled an ORF, and its function is uncertain. The CDR3 has 13 residues. Trimming left V 4 bases short and J 1 base short, with 7 bases between. The chain's CDR3 is CASSLQGNTEAFF. In DNA form, the CDR3 reads TGCGCCAGCAGTCTTCAGGGGAACACTGAAGCTTTCTTT.

V gene TRBV27 combines with J gene TRBJ2-1, with D perhaps TRBD1 (5 bases). The CDR3 covers 15 residues. Trimming left V 2 bases short and J 7 bases short, with 15 bases between. Germline CDR1 MNHEY, CDR2 SMNVEV (reference sequence). CDR3 loop: CASSLRQGMGNEQFF. The CDR3 region has the DNA TGTGCCAGCAGTTTACGGCAGGGAATGGGTAATGAGCAGTTCTTC.

V gene TRBV9 combines with J gene TRBJ2-5; 12 bases agree with TRBD2. V lost 4 bases to trimming and J lost 3 bases; unmatched junction nucleotides: 4. This CDR3 spans 15 amino acids. Germline lookup yields CDR1 SGDLS and CDR2 YYNGEE. CDR3 region: CASSLAGGIEETQYF. In DNA form, the CDR3 reads TGTGCCAGCAGCCTAGCGGGAGGGATCGAAGAGACCCAGTACTTC.

This chain connects TRBV5-5 to TRBJ1-2; tentatively, D is TRBD1 (5 bases). CDR3 length: 13 residues. Trimming stripped 0 bases from V and 8 bases from J, with 11 bases between. Germline V lookup: CDR1 SGHKS, CDR2 YYEKEE (reference sequence). CDR3 bases: TGTGCCAGCAGCTTGGGGGGCGTAGACGGCTACACCTTC. Residues: CASSLGGVDGYTF.

In DNA, the CDR3 is TGTGCCAGCAGGACAGGGATGCCATTGAACACTGAAGCTTTCTTT. This sequence encodes CASRTGMPLNTEAFF. The chain recombines TRBV27 with TRBJ1-1; 7 bases match TRBD1. Trimming removed 6 bases from V and 0 bases from J; junction bases left unmatched: 7. The CDR3 totals 15 residues. The V gene's germline CDR1 is MNHEY and CDR2 SMNVEV (reference sequence).

The chain joins TRBV11-2 to TRBJ2-1, with D tentatively TRBD2 (6 bases). Germline-derived CDR1 and CDR2 are SGHAT and FQNNGV. The V end was cut by 1 base, the J end by 6 bases, with 13 bases between. The CDR3 has 15 residues. The CDR3 spells CASSLVAGLGNEQFF. CDR3 nucleotides: TGTGCCAGCAGCTTAGTTGCGGGGCTCGGCAATGAGCAGTTCTTC.

This chain links TRBV7-9 with TRBJ2-3; D gene uncertain. The V gene's germline CDR1 is SEHNR and CDR2 FQNEAQ (reference sequence). CDR3 length: 14 residues. V shed 3 bases and J shed 1 base, with 8 bases lying between them. The CDR3 loop reads CASSFVVGTDTQYF. CDR3 in DNA: TGTGCCAGCAGCTTCGTGGTAGGCACAGATACGCAGTATTTT.

The chain recombines TRBV19 with TRBJ1-4, with 8 bases lining up with TRBD1. The germline V gene has CDR1 LNHDA and CDR2 SQIVND (reference sequence). This CDR3 is built from 16 residues. V shed 5 bases, J shed 3 bases, and the junction held 8 bases outside the gene matches. The CDR3 region has the DNA TGTGCCAGTAGTTACTCTCAGGGGGCAGCTAATGAAAAACTGTTTTTT. Translated: CASSYSQGAANEKLFF.

The gene calls are TRBV30 and TRBJ2-5, with 12 positions matching TRBD1. Germline trimming cut 2 bases from V and 8 bases from J; bases unmatched to any gene: 9. The CDR3 contains 15 residues. From germline, CDR1 is GTSNPN and CDR2 SVGIG (reference sequence). The CDR3 nucleotides read TGTGCCTGGAGTAATCTGGGACAGGGGGCGGGTACCCAGTACTTC. This encodes CAWSNLGQGAGTQYF.

Remarks on this clone: Other DNA sequences in this sample translate to the same CDR3. The rearrangement uses TRBV7-9 and TRBJ1-1; D might be TRBD1 (5 bases). The V and J ends lost 4 bases and 0 bases respectively, with 9 bases between them. The CDR3 runs to 14 residues. The V gene's germline CDR1 is SEHNR and CDR2 FQNEAQ (reference sequence). CDR3 loop: CASSSGLLNTEAFF. The CDR3 DNA follows: TGTGCCAGCAGCTCGGGACTCCTGAACACTGAAGCTTTCTTT.

The rearrangement links TRBV24-1 to TRBJ2-3, with 7 bases matching TRBD2. CDR1 and CDR2 (germline): KGHDR, SFDVKD. The CDR3 loop spans 15 amino acids. J lost 3 bases, V lost 6 bases, and 8 bases had no gene match. This CDR3 is CATSLAGVLTDTQYF. CDR3 nucleotide sequence: TGTGCCACCAGTCTTGCGGGGGTTTTGACAGATACGCAGTATTTT.

This rearrangement joins TRBV2 to TRBJ2-2, with D perhaps TRBD1 (6 bases). This CDR3 is 14 amino acids long. Trimming took off 3 bases at V and 4 bases at J, with 9 bases between the two ends. The germline V gene has CDR1 SNHLY and CDR2 FYNNEI. The CDR3: CASSDTGITGELFF. The CDR3 coding sequence is TGTGCCAGCAGTGACACAGGGATCACCGGGGAGCTGTTTTTT.

The gene calls are TRBV24-1 and TRBJ1-2, with 7 bases matching TRBD1. The ends lost 5 bases at V and 5 bases at J; junction bases unmatched: 7. The germline V gene has CDR1 KGHDR and CDR2 SFDVKD. The CDR3 loop spans 14 amino acids. CDR3 sequence (DNA): TGTGCCACCAGTGGCCCGGGACAGCCTTATGGCTACACCTTC. Amino acids: CATSGPGQPYGYTF.

The V gene is TRBV10-1, the J gene TRBJ1-1; 8 bases fit TRBD1. Germline CDR1 and CDR2: WNHNN and SYGVQD (reference sequence). The CDR3 spans 13 residues. V trimming: 5 bases; J trimming: 5 bases; junction bases outside the gene matches: 4. CDR3 nucleotides: TGCGCCAGCAGTCAGGGGGACAGGACTGAAGCTTTCTTT. Amino acid sequence: CASSQGDRTEAFF.

This clone was seen a single time. In DNA, the CDR3 is TGTGCCAGCAGCCAAGGCGGGGGCGGGAGCTCCTACAATGAGCAGTTCTTC. It yields the protein CASSQGGGGSSYNEQFF. V is TRBV5-4 and J is TRBJ2-1, with D possibly matching TRBD2 (7 bases). The CDR3 covers 17 residues. Trimming cost V 4 bases and J 0 bases, with 17 bases left between them. CDR1 is SGHNT and CDR2 is YYREEE in the germline V gene (reference sequence).

This clone occurred a few times. The chain carries TRBV29-1 and TRBJ2-5; 9 bases agree with TRBD1. Germline CDR1 SQVTM, CDR2 ANQGSEA. The CDR3 loop spans 14 amino acids. The V and J ends lost 8 bases and 7 bases, in that order; junction bases with no gene match: 14. As DNA, the CDR3 is TGCAGCTTCCTGGGGGGACAGGGCGTGGGGACCCAGTACTTC. Protein product: CSFLGGQGVGTQYF.

The CDR3 DNA reads as TGTGCCAGCAGCACAGGGAGCTCCTATAATTCACCCCTCCACTTT. This codes for CASSTGSSYNSPLHF. The chain is built from TRBV11-1 and TRBJ1-6, with D possibly matching TRBD1 (6 bases). The ends were cut back, 5 bases at V and 0 bases at J, with 8 bases in the middle. The length of the CDR3 is 15 residues. Germline CDR1 and CDR2: SGHAT and FQDESV (reference sequence).

The chain links TRBV28 to TRBJ1-5; maybe TRBD1 (5 bases). The CDR3 is 15 residues long. Germline lookup yields CDR1 MDHEN and CDR2 SYDVKM. Trimming removed 6 bases at V and 2 bases at J, with 14 bases between. CDR3 in DNA: TGTGCCAGCAGCAAAGGGGTTACGGGCAATCAGCCCCAGCATTTT. As protein: CASSKGVTGNQPQHF.